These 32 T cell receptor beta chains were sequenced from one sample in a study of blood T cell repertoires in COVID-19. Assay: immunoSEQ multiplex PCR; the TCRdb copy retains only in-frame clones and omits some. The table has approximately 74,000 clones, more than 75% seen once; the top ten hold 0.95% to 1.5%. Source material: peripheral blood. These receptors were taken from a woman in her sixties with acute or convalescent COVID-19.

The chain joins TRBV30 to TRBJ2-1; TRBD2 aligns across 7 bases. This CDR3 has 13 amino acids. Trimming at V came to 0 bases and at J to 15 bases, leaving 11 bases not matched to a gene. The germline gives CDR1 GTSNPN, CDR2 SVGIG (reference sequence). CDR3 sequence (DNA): TGTGCCTGGAGTGTTCTCCCCCATGGGGAGGGGTTCTTC. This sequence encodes CAWSVLPHGEGFF.

CDR3 bases: TGTGCCAGCAGCTTGGGACAGGGGAGGGGTGAAAAACTGTTTTTT. It encodes CASSLGQGRGEKLFF. The gene calls are TRBV5-8 and TRBJ1-4; 8 bases line up with TRBD1. This CDR3 has 15 residues. In germline, CDR1 is SGHTS, CDR2 YDEGEE. The V and J ends lost 0 bases and 7 bases, in that order; junction bases with no gene match: 5. Full variable domain (outside the CDR3, taken from reference TRBV5-8 and TRBJ1-4): EAGVTQSPTHLIKTRGQQATLRCSPISGHTSVYWYQQALGLGLQFLLWYDEGEERNRGNFPPRFSGRQFPNYSSELNVNALELEDSALYLCASSLGQGRGEKLFFGSGTQLSVL.

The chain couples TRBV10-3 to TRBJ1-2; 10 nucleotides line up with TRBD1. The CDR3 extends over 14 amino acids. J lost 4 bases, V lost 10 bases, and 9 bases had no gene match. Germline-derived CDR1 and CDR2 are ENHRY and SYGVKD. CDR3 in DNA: TGTGCCACCCGAACGACAGGGGGCGGCTATGGCTACACCTTC. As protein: CATRTTGGGYGYTF.

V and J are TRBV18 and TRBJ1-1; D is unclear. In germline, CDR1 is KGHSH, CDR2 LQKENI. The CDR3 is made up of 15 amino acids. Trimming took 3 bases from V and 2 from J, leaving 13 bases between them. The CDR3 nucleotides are TGTGCCAGCTCACCGGCACCCCTTCCCAACACTGAAGCTTTCTTT. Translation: CASSPAPLPNTEAFF.

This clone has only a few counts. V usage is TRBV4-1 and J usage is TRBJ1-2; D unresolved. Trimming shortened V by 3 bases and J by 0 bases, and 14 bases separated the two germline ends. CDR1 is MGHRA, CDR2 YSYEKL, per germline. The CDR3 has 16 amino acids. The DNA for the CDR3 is TGCGCCAGCAGCCATGGCGGCGCGGCAGCTAACTATGGCTACACCTTC. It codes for CASSHGGAAANYGYTF.

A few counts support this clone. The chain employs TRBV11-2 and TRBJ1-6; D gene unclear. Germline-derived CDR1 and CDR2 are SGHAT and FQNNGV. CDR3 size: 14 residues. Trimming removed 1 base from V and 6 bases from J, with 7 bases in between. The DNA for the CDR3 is TGTGCCAGCAGCTTAGTCAGTGGTAATTCACCCCTCCACTTT. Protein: CASSLVSGNSPLHF.

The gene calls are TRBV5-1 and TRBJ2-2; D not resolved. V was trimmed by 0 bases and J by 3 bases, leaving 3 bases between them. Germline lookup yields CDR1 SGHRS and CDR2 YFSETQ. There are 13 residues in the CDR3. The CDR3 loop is CASSLVDTGELFF. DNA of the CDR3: TGCGCCAGCAGCTTGGTCGACACCGGGGAGCTGTTTTTT.

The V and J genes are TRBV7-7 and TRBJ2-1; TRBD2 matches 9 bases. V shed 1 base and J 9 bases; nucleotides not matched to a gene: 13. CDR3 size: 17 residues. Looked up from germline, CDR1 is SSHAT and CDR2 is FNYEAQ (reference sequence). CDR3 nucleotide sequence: TGTGCCAGCAGCTTAGGCTACGGGGCTAGCGGGGAGGTTGAGCAGTTCTTC. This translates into CASSLGYGASGEVEQFF. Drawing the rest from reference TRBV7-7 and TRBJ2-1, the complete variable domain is GAGVSQSPRYKVTKRGQDVTLRCDPISSHATLYWYQQALGQGPEFLTYFNYEAQPDKSGLPSDRFSAERPEGSISTLTIQRTEQRDSAMYRCASSLGYGASGEVEQFFGPGTRLTVL.

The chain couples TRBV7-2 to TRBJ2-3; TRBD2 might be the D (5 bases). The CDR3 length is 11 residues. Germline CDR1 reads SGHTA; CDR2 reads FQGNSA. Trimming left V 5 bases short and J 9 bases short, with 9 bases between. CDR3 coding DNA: TGTGCCAGCAGCAAAGCGGTAACGCAGTATTTT. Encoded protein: CASSKAVTQYF. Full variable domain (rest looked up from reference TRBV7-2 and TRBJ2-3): GAGVSQSPSNKVTEKGKDVELRCDPISGHTALYWYRQSLGQGLEFLIYFQGNSAPDKSGLPSDRFSAERTGGSVSTLTIQRTQQEDSAVYLCASSKAVTQYFGPGTRLTVL.

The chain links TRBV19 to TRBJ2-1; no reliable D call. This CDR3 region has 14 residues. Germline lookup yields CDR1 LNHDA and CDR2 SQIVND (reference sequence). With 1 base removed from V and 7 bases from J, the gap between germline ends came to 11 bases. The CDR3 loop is CASSIGQAWNEQFF. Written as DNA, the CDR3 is TGTGCCAGTAGTATAGGTCAGGCTTGGAATGAGCAGTTCTTC.

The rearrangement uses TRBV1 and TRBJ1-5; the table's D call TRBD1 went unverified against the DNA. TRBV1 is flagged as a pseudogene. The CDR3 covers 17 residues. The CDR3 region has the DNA TGCACCAGCAGTAACGGTAAAACAGGGAAGGGTGATCAGCCCCAGCATTTT. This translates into CTSSNGKTGKGDQPQHF.

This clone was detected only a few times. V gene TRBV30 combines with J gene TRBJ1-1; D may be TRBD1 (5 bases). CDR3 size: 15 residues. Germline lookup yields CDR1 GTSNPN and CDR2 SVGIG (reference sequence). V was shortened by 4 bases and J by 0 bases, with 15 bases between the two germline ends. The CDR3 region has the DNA TGTGCCTGGAAGAATCGGGGGATTATGAACACTGAAGCTTTCTTT. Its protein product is CAWKNRGIMNTEAFF. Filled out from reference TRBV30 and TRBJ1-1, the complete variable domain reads SQTIHQWPATLVQPVGSPLSLECTVEGTSNPNLYWYRQAAGRGLQLLFYSVGIGQISSEVPQNLSASRPQDRQFILSSKKLLLSDSGFYLCAWKNRGIMNTEAFFGQGTRLTVV.

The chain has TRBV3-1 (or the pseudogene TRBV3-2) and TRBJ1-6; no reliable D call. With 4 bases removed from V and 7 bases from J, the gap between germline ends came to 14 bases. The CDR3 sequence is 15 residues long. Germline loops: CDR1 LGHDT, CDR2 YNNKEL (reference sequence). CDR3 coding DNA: TGTGCCAGCAGCCTTATACTTGCAGGAAATTCACCCCTCCACTTT. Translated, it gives CASSLILAGNSPLHF.

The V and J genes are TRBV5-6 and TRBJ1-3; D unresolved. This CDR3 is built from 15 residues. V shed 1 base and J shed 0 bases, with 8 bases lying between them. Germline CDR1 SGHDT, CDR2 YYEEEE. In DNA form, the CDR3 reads TGTGCCAGCAGCTTGCCCACTTCCTCTGGAAACACCATATATTTT. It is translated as CASSLPTSSGNTIYF.

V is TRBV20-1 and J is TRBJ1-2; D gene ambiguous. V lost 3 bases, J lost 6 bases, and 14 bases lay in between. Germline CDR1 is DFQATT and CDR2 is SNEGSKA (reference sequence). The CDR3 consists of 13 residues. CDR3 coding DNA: TGCAGTGCTAGTCTTAGCGTGGGAAATGGCTACACCTTC. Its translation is CSASLSVGNGYTF.

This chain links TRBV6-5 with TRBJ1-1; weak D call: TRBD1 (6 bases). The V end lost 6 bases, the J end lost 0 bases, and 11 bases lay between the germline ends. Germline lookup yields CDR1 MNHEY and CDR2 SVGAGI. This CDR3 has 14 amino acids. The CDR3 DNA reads TGTGCCAGCAGCCTTGGACAGCTGAACACTGAAGCTTTCTTT. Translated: CASSLGQLNTEAFF.

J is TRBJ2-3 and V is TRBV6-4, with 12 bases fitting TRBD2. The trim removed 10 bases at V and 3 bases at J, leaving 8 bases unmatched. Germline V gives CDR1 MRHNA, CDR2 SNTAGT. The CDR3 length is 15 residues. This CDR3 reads CANHRTSGKTDTQYF. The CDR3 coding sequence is TGTGCCAACCATCGGACTAGCGGGAAAACAGATACGCAGTATTTT.

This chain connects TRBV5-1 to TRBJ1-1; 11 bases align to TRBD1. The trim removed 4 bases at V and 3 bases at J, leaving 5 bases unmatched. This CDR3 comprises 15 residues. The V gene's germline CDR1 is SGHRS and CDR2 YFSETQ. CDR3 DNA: TGCGCCAGCAGCCCGAGGGACAGGGGGTACACTGAAGCTTTCTTT. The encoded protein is CASSPRDRGYTEAFF. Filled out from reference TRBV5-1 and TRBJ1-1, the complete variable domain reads KAGVTQTPRYLIKTRGQQVTLSCSPISGHRSVSWYQQTPGQGLQFLFEYFSETQRNKGNFPGRFSGRQFSNSRSEMNVSTLELGDSALYLCASSPRDRGYTEAFFGQGTRLTVV.

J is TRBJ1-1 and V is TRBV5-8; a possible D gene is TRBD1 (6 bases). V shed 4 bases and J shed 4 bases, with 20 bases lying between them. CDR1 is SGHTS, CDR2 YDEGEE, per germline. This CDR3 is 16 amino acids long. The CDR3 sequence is CASSPRGGAPTTEAFF. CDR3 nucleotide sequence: TGTGCCAGCAGCCCCCGCGGGGGGGCGCCGACCACTGAAGCTTTCTTT.

The CDR3 loop reads CASSFASGGHEQYV. CDR3 bases: TGTGCCAGCAGCTTCGCGTCAGGGGGCCACGAGCAGTACGTC. The rearrangement uses TRBV5-6 and TRBJ2-7; 8 bases match TRBD1. Germline-derived CDR1 and CDR2 are SGHDT and YYEEEE. CDR3 length equals 14 residues. V lost 2 bases to trimming and J lost 5 bases; unmatched junction nucleotides: 6.

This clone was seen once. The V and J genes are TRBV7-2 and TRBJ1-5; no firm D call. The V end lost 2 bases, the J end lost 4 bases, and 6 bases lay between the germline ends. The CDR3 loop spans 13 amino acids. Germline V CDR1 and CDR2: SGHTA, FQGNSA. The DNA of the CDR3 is TGTGCCAGCAGCTTATCTAGAAATCAGCCCCAGCATTTT. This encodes CASSLSRNQPQHF.

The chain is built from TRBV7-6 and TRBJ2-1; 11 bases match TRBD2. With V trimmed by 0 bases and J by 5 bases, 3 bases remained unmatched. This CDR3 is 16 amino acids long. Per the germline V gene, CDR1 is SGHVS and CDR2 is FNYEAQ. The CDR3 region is CASSLAVSGGDNEQFF. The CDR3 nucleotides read TGTGCCAGCAGCTTAGCGGTTAGCGGGGGGGACAATGAGCAGTTCTTC.

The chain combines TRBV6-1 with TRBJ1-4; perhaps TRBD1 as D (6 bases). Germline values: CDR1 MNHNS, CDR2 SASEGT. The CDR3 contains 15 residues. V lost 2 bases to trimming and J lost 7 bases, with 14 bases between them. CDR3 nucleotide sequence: TGTGCCAGCAGTGAACCGCGGGGGGCGCTTGAAAAACTGTTTTTT. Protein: CASSEPRGALEKLFF.

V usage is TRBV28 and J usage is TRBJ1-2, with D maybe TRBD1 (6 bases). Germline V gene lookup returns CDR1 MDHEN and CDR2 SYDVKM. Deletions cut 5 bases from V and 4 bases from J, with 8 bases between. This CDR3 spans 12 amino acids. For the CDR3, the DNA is TGTGCCAGCAGTCTACAGGGCTATGGCTACACCTTC. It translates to CASSLQGYGYTF.

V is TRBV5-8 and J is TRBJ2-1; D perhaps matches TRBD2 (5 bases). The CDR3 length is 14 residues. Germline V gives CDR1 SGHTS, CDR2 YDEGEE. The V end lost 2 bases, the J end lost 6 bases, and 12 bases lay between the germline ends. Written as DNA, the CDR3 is TGTGCCAGCAGCTTTTGGTCTAGCATCAATGAGCAGTTCTTC. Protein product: CASSFWSSINEQFF.

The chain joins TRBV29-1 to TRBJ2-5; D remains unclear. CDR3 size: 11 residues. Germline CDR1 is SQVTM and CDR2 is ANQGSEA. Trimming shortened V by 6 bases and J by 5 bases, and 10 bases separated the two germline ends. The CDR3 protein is CSVNQAETQYF. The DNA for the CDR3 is TGCAGCGTCAACCAGGCTGAGACCCAGTACTTC.

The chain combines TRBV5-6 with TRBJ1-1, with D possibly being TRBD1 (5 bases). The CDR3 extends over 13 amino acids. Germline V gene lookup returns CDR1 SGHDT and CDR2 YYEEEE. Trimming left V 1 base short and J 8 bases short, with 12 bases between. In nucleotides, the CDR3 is TGTGCCAGCAGCTTGCGGTGGCAGGGAGAAGCTTTCTTT. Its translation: CASSLRWQGEAFF.

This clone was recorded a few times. In DNA, the CDR3 is TGTGCCAGTACCAGGGGGACGTTCGGCTACACCTTC. Translated, it gives CASTRGTFGYTF. The rearrangement uses TRBV19 and TRBJ1-2; 7 nucleotides agree with TRBD1. The J segment lost 8 bases and the V segment lost 7 bases, leaving 7 bases of the junction unmatched. Per germline, CDR1 LNHDA and CDR2 SQIVND (reference sequence). The CDR3 consists of 12 residues.

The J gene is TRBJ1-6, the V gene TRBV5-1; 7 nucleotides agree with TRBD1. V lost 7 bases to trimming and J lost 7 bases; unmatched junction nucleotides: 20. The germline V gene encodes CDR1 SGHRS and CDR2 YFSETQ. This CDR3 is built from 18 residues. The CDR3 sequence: CASGKTGLLSGRNSPLHF. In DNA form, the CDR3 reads TGCGCCAGCGGAAAGACAGGGTTACTCTCCGGACGGAATTCACCCCTCCACTTT.

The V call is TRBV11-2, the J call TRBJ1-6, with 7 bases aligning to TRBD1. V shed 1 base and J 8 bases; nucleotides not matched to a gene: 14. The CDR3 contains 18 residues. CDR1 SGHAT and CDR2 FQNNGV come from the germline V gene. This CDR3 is CASSLAAGTALGYSPLHF. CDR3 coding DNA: TGTGCCAGCAGCTTAGCAGCCGGGACAGCATTAGGTTATTCACCCCTCCACTTT.

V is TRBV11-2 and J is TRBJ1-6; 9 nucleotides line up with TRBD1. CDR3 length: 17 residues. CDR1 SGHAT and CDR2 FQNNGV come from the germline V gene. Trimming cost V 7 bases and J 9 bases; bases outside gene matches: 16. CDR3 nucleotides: TGTGCCAGCACCCGGACCGGGACAGGGTCTTTACTTTCACCCCTCCACTTT. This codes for CASTRTGTGSLLSPLHF.

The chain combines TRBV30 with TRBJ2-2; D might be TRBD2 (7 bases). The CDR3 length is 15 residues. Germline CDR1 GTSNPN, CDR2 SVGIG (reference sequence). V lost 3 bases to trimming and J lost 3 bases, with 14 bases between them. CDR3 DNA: TGTGCCTGGAGGAAAGGGGGGGTTTACACCGGGGAGCTGTTTTTT. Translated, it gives CAWRKGGVYTGELFF.